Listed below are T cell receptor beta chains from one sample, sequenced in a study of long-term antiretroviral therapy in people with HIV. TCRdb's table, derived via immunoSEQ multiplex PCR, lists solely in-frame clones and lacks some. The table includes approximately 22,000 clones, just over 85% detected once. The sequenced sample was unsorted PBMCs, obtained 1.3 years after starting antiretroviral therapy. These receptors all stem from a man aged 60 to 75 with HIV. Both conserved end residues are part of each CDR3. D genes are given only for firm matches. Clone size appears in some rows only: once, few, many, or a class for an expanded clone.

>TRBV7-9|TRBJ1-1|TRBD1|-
CASSKQTGSTEAFF
TGTGCCAGCAGCAAACAGACAGGGTCCACTGAAGCTTTCTTT
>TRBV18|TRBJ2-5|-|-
CASSPLTVRTEETQYF
TGTGCCAGCTCACCACTCACAGTAAGGACTGAAGAGACCCAGTACTTC
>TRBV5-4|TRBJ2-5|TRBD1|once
CASSIGQGQETQYF
TGTGCCAGCAGCATAGGACAGGGCCAAGAGACCCAGTACTTC
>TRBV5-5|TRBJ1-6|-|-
CASSLVVVGGRNSPLHF
TGTGCCAGCAGCTTGGTGGTCGTGGGGGGCAGGAATTCACCCCTCCACTTT
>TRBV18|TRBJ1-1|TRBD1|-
CASSLPGQGTEAFF
TGTGCCAGCTCACTCCCGGGACAGGGCACTGAAGCTTTCTTT
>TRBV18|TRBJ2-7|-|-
CASSGTGIDEQYF
TGTGCCAGCTCAGGCACAGGGATCGACGAGCAGTACTTC
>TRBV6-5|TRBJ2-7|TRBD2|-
CASSYSPTSGGYEQYF
TGTGCCAGCAGTTACTCCCCGACTAGCGGGGGCTACGAGCAGTACTTC
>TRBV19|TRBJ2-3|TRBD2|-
CASSFRTSGSTDTQYF
TGTGCCAGTAGTTTCCGGACTAGCGGTAGCACAGATACGCAGTATTTT
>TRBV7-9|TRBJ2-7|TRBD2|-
CASSLATSGRIQGAYEQYF
TGTGCCAGCAGCTTAGCAACTAGCGGGAGGATTCAGGGAGCCTACGAGCAGTACTTC
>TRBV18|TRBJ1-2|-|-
CASSPGQSIQILGYTF
TGTGCCAGCTCACCCGGACAGTCTATCCAGATTCTTGGCTACACCTTC
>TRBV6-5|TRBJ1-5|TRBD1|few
CASSYSGTGTNQPQHF
TGTGCCAGCAGTTACTCAGGGACAGGGACGAATCAGCCCCAGCATTTT
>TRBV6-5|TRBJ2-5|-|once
CASSSGEETQYF
TGTGCCAGCAGTTCCGGGGAAGAGACCCAGTACTTC
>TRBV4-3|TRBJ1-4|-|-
CASSQVAGRGSGKLFF
TGCGCCAGCAGCCAAGTAGCAGGACGGGGATCAGGAAAACTGTTTTTT
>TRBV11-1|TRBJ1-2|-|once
CASSWGATGYTF
TGTGCCAGCAGCTGGGGGGCGACTGGCTACACCTTC
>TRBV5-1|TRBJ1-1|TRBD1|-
CASSLDQGGNTEAFF
TGCGCCAGCAGCTTGGACCAGGGGGGGAACACTGAAGCTTTCTTT
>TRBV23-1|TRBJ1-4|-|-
CASSRGSAKLFF
TGCGCCAGCAGTAGAGGGTCGGCAAAACTGTTTTTT
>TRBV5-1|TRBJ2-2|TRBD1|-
CASSLVQGEGTGELFF
TGCGCCAGCAGCTTGGTACAGGGGGAAGGCACCGGGGAGCTGTTTTTT
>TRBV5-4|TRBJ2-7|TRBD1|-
CASSWTGSQEQYF
TGTGCCAGCAGCTGGACAGGGAGTCAGGAGCAGTACTTC
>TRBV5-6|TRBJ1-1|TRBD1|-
CASSPGQALEAFF
TGTGCCAGCAGCCCAGGACAGGCACTGGAAGCTTTCTTT
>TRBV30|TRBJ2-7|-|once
CAWSEARFSYEQYF
TGTGCCTGGAGTGAGGCCAGATTCTCCTACGAGCAGTACTTC
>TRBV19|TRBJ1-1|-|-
CASKVSENTEAFF
TGTGCCAGTAAGGTTTCAGAGAACACTGAAGCTTTCTTT
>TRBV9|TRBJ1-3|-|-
CASSLYGTLPLGNTIYF
TGTGCCAGCAGCCTATACGGGACCCTCCCCCTGGGAAACACCATATATTTT